The rows below give T cell receptor beta chains drawn from one sample of a study of blood T cell repertoires in COVID-19. TCRdb's table, derived via immunoSEQ multiplex PCR, lists solely in-frame clones and lacks some. In the table there are around 25,000 clones, roughly 89% of which are singletons. The specimen was peripheral blood. The receptors derive from a human donor with active COVID-19. The donor label of this sample is uncertain. The conserved cysteine and the conserved F or W are not part of the CDR3 here.

v_call,j_call,cdr3_aa
TRBV28,TRBJ2-2,ASSPGLAGGGGELF
TRBV7-9,TRBJ1-2,ASSRYSTGNNGYT
TRBV2,TRBJ2-7,ASSVDRSAYEQY
TRBV19,TRBJ1-3,ASSTGQHSGNTIY
TRBV7-8,TRBJ1-2,ASSLALQSFHGYT
TRBV7-2,TRBJ2-1,ASSSGLVNEQF
TRBV25-1,TRBJ2-1,ASSPHRGNEQF
TRBV6-5,TRBJ1-1,ASRGQGGVLTEAF
TRBV11-3,TRBJ2-7,ASSLDTGRHYEQY
TRBV7-9,TRBJ2-1,ASSPGRGFSEQF
TRBV5-4,TRBJ1-2,ASSLDREYYGYT
TRBV4-1,TRBJ2-5,ASSQRDSPAQETQY
TRBV11-3,TRBJ2-7,ASSRSTGGAYEQY
TRBV7-9,TRBJ1-1,ASSLYSRTEAF